This is a list of T cell receptor beta chains from one sample in a study of cytomegalovirus exposure and HLA in healthy donors. The assay was immunoSEQ multiplex PCR, and TCRdb's table has in-frame clones only and misses some. This sample carries 220,000 or so clones, roughly 85% of them seen once, and the ten largest clones take around 5.4%. The sequenced material came from PBMCs. Every receptor here comes from a woman between 18 and 29 years old in good health and CMV-seronegative. Both conserved end residues are part of each CDR3. A D gene is named only where the DNA matches it firmly. Part of the rows lack a size; the others show once, few, many or a class for expanded clones.

j_call,v_call,d_call,clone_size,cdr3_nt,cdr3_aa
TRBJ2-7,TRBV18,TRBD2,NA,TGTGCCAGCTCACGGACTAGCGGGGGGTCTCAACTACGCGAGCAGTACTTC,CASSRTSGGSQLREQYF
TRBJ2-1,TRBV30,TRBD2,NA,TGTGCCCGCAGCGGGGGGACCGGTGAGCAGTTCTTC,CARSGGTGEQFF
TRBJ2-3,TRBV19,NA,NA,TGTGCCAGTAGTATAGAAGGGATGGGCAGCACAGATACGCAGTATTTT,CASSIEGMGSTDTQYF
TRBJ2-2,TRBV6-1,NA,NA,TGTGCCAGCAGTCCCATTGGGGGGATCGGGGAGCTGTTTTTT,CASSPIGGIGELFF
TRBJ2-1,TRBV18,NA,NA,TGTGCCAGCTCACCTGGAGGGGGGTACAATGAGCAGTTCTTC,CASSPGGGYNEQFF
TRBJ2-5,TRBV5-6,NA,NA,TGTGCCAGCAGCTTGTTTTCCGACCAAGAGACCCAGTACTTC,CASSLFSDQETQYF
TRBJ2-1,TRBV5-1,NA,NA,TGCGCCAGCAGCTTGGCTGACCGCTCCTACAATGAGCAGTTCTTC,CASSLADRSYNEQFF
TRBJ1-4,TRBV9,TRBD1,few,TGTGCCAGCAGCTCGGGACAGGTCGGGGGGAATGAAAAACTGTTTTTT,CASSSGQVGGNEKLFF
TRBJ2-6,TRBV28,TRBD1,NA,TGTGCCAGCAGCCTAGGACAGGGGGCGGGAGGGGCCAACGTCCTGACTTTC,CASSLGQGAGGANVLTF
TRBJ2-7,TRBV27,TRBD1,NA,TGTGCCAGCAGTTTATCGGGACAGATCTACGAGCAGTACTTC,CASSLSGQIYEQYF
TRBJ2-1,TRBV13,TRBD2,NA,TGTGCCAGCAGCTTAGCCACATCTAGCGGGGGTTACAATGAGCAGTTCTTC,CASSLATSSGGYNEQFF